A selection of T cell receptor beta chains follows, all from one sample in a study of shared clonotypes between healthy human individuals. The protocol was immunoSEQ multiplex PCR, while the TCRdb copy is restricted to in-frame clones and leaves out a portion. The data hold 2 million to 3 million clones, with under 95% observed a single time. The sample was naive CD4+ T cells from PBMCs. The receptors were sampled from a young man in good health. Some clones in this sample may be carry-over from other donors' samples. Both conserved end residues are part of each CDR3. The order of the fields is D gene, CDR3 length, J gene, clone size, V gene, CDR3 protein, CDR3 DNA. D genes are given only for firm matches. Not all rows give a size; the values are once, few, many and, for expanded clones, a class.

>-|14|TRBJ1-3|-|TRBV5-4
CASSLEGSRNTIYF
TGTGCCAGCAGCTTGGAAGGCAGTAGAAACACCATATATTTT
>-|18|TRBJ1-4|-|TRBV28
CASSKTPLRTASNEKLFF
TGTGCCAGCAGTAAAACCCCTTTGAGGACAGCCTCTAATGAAAAACTGTTTTTT
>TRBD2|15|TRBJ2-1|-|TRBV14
CASSQELAGGNEQFF
TGTGCCAGCAGCCAAGAACTAGCGGGAGGAAATGAGCAGTTCTTC
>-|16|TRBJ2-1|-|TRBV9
CASSAGGGSLYNEQFF
TGTGCCAGCAGCGCTGGGGGCGGGAGTCTCTACAATGAGCAGTTCTTC
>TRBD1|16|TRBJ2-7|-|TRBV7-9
CASSLATGQGTNEQYF
TGTGCCAGCAGCTTAGCCACGGGACAGGGAACAAACGAGCAGTACTTC
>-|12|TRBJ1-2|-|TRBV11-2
CASSPLAGRYTF
TGTGCCAGCAGCCCTCTCGCGGGGCGCTACACCTTC
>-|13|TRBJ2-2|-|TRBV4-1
CASSQPRVGELFF
TGCGCCAGCAGCCAACCTAGGGTCGGGGAGCTGTTTTTT
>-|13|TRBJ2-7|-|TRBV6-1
CASRTGTYYEQYF
TGTGCCAGCCGCACGGGGACTTACTACGAGCAGTACTTC
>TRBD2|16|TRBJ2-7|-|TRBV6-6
CASSYTSAHMSREQYF
TGTGCCAGCAGCTACACTAGCGCACATATGTCCCGGGAGCAGTACTTC
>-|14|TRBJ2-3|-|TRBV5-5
CASSLLGVPDTQYF
TGTGCCAGCAGCTTGTTGGGAGTCCCAGATACGCAGTATTTT
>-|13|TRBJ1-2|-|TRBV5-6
CASSLATTYGYTF
TGTGCCAGCAGCTTGGCGACAACTTATGGCTACACCTTC
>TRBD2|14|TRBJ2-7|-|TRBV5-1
CASSTTSGSYEQYF
TGCGCCAGCAGCACAACTAGCGGGAGCTACGAGCAGTACTTC
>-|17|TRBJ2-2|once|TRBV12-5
CASGLSGAATDAGELFF
TGTGCTAGTGGTCTGTCAGGGGCTGCAACCGACGCCGGGGAGCTGTTTTTT
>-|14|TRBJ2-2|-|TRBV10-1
CASSAVQGTGELFF
TGCGCCAGCAGTGCGGTCCAGGGCACCGGGGAGCTGTTTTTT
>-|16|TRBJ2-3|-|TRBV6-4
CASSPGYSRITDTQYF
TGTGCCAGCAGCCCCGGGTACTCTCGGATTACAGATACGCAGTATTTT
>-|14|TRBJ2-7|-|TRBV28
CASRGAGSSYEQYF
TGTGCCAGCCGGGGGGCGGGCAGCTCCTACGAGCAGTACTTC
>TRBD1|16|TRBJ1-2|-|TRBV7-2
CASSLAQGQGGYGYTF
TGTGCCAGCAGCTTAGCTCAGGGACAGGGGGGCTATGGCTACACCTTC
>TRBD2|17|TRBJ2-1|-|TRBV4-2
CASSQTTSGRSYNEQFF
TGTGCCAGCAGCCAAACGACTAGCGGGAGGTCCTACAATGAGCAGTTCTTC
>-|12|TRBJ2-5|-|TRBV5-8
CASSLGGRGPHF
TGTGCCAGCAGCTTAGGTGGCAGGGGCCCGCACTTC
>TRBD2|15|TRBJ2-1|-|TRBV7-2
CASSPPASGFNEQFF
TGTGCCAGCAGCCCACCGGCTAGCGGGTTCAATGAGCAGTTCTTC
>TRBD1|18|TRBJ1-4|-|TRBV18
CASSRRDSRSATNEKLFF
TGTGCCAGCTCACGCCGGGACAGTAGATCCGCAACTAATGAAAAACTGTTTTTT
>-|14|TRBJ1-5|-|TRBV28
CASSQVSRDQPQHF
TGTGCCAGCAGTCAGGTTTCACGGGATCAGCCCCAGCATTTT
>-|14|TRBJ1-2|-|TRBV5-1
CASNSEGPNYGYTF
TGCGCCAGCAACTCCGAGGGGCCTAACTATGGCTACACCTTC
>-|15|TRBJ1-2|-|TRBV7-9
CASSAVQIYNYGYTF
TGTGCCAGCAGCGCTGTTCAAATATATAACTATGGCTACACCTTC
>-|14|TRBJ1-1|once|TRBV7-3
CASSLEGKNTEAFF
TGTGCCAGCAGCTTAGAAGGGAAGAACACTGAAGCTTTCTTT
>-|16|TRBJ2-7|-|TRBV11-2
CASSAGDRLSSYEQYF
TGTGCCAGCAGCGCGGGCGACAGGTTGAGCTCCTACGAGCAGTACTTC
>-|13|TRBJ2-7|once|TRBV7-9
CASSVQDLYEQYF
TGTGCCAGCAGCGTACAGGACCTCTACGAGCAGTACTTC
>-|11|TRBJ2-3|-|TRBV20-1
CSAPANPTQYF
TGCAGTGCCCCCGCGAACCCTACGCAGTATTTT
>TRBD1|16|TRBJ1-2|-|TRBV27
CASSRTGTGLRNGYTF
TGTGCCAGCAGTCGAACCGGGACAGGGTTGCGCAATGGCTACACCTTC
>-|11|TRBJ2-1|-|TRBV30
CAWSLGDEQFF
TGTGCCTGGAGTTTGGGGGATGAGCAGTTCTTC
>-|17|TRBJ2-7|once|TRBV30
CAWSVLLGPTNSYEQYF
TGTGCCTGGAGTGTACTTCTGGGACCTACCAACTCCTACGAGCAGTACTTC
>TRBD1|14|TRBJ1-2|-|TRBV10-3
CAIRPGQGRDGYTF
TGTGCCATCAGGCCGGGACAGGGGAGGGATGGCTACACCTTC
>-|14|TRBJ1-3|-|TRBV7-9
CASSLRDTGNTIYF
TGTGCCAGCAGCTTACGGGACACTGGAAACACCATATATTTT
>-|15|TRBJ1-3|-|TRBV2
CASTPWGTAGNTIYF
TGTGCCAGCACCCCCTGGGGAACTGCTGGAAACACCATATATTTT
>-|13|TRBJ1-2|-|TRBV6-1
CASIGGRDYGYTF
TGTGCCAGCATCGGCGGCAGGGACTATGGCTACACCTTC
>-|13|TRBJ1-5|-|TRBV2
CASTGTTPQPQHF
TGTGCCAGCACCGGGACAACTCCCCAGCCCCAGCATTTT
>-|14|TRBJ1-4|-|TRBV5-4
CASSLDVSNEKLFF
TGTGCCAGCAGCTTGGACGTGTCTAATGAAAAACTGTTTTTT
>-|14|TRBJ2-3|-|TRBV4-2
CASSQDRSTDTQYF
TGTGCCAGCAGCCAAGATCGAAGCACAGATACGCAGTATTTT
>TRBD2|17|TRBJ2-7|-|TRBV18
CASSLSQGLAGAGEQYF
TGTGCCAGCTCACTCTCCCAGGGACTAGCGGGAGCGGGAGAGCAGTACTTC
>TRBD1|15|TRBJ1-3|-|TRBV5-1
CASSLSPGQGTTIYF
TGCGCCAGCAGCTTAAGTCCGGGACAGGGGACCACCATATATTTT
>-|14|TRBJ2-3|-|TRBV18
CASSQGAGEDTQYF
TGTGCCAGCTCCCAGGGCGCGGGCGAAGATACGCAGTATTTT
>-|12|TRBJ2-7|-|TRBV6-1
CASKPGAYEQYF
TGTGCCAGCAAGCCAGGGGCCTACGAGCAGTACTTC
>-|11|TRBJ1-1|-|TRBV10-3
CACQTNTEAFF
TGTGCCTGCCAAACTAACACTGAAGCTTTCTTT
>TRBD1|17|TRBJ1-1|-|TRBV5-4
CASSPGGTGGAGTEAFF
TGTGCCAGCAGCCCTGGGGGGACAGGGGGCGCGGGCACTGAAGCTTTCTTT
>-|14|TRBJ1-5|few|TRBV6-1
CASRRQLSNQPQHF
TGTGCCAGCAGAAGACAGCTTAGCAATCAGCCCCAGCATTTT
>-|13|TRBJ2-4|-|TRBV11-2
CASSSLDKNIQYF
TGTGCCAGCAGCTCCCTGGACAAAAACATTCAGTACTTC
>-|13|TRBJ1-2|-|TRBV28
CASSLKGYYGYTF
TGTGCCAGCAGTTTGAAGGGGTACTATGGCTACACCTTC
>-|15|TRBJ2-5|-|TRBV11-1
CASSLDDGYQETQYF
TGTGCCAGCAGCTTGGACGATGGGTACCAAGAGACCCAGTACTTC
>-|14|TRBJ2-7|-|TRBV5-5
CASSLAGAAYEQYF
TGTGCCAGCAGCTTGGCTGGGGCCGCCTACGAGCAGTACTTC
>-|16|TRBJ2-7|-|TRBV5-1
CASSLSRSPLSYEQYF
TGCGCCAGCAGCTTGTCCCGGTCGCCTTTATCCTACGAGCAGTACTTC
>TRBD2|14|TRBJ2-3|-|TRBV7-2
CASSLVEGLVAQYF
TGTGCCAGCAGCTTAGTTGAGGGACTAGTTGCGCAGTATTTT
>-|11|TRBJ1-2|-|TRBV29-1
CSAFDSYGYTF
TGCAGCGCTTTTGACAGCTATGGCTACACCTTC
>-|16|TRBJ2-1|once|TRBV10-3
CAISVRTGATVNEQFF
TGTGCCATCAGTGTAAGGACCGGCGCAACCGTCAATGAGCAGTTCTTC
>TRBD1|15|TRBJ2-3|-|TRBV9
CASSVRQGASDTQYF
TGTGCCAGCAGCGTGAGACAGGGGGCCTCAGATACGCAGTATTTT
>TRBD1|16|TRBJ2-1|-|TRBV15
CATSKTGQRGYNEQFF
TGTGCCACCAGCAAGACGGGACAGAGGGGTTACAATGAGCAGTTCTTC
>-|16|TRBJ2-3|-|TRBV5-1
CASSLGQSSFTDTQYF
TGCGCCAGCAGCTTGGGACAGTCTTCCTTCACAGATACGCAGTATTTT
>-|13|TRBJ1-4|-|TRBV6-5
CASNRDFNEKLFF
TGTGCCAGCAACCGGGACTTTAATGAAAAACTGTTTTTT
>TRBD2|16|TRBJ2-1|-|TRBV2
CASSEVAGVAYNEQFF
TGTGCCAGCAGTGAGGTGGCGGGAGTGGCCTACAATGAGCAGTTCTTC
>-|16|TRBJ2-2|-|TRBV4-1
CASSHRGRKDTGELFF
TGCGCCAGCAGCCATCGGGGGAGAAAGGACACCGGGGAGCTGTTTTTT
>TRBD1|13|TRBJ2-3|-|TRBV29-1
CSVTGGATDTQYF
TGCAGCGTCACAGGGGGCGCGACAGATACGCAGTATTTT